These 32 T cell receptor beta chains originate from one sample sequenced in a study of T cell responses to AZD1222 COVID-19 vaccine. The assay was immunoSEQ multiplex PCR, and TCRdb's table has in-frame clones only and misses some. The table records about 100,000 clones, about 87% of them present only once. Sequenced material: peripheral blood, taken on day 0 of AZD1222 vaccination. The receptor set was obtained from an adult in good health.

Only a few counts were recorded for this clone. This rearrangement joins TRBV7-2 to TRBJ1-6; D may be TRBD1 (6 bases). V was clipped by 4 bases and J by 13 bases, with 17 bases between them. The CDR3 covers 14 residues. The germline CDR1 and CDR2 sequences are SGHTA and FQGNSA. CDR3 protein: CASSYEPRGRPLHF. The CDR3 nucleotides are TGTGCCAGCAGCTACGAACCCAGGGGACGGCCCCTCCACTTT.

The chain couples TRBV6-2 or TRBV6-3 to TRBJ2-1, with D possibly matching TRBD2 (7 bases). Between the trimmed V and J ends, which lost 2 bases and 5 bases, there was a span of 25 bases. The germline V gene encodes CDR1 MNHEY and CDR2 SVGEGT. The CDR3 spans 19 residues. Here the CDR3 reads CASSYQEGGGPPYNNEQFF. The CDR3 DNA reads TGTGCCAGCAGTTACCAGGAGGGGGGAGGGCCTCCTTATAACAATGAGCAGTTCTTC.

Written as DNA, the CDR3 is TGCAGCGTTGTGAGAGCGGGAGTCAAAGATACGCAGTATTTT. Translation gives CSVVRAGVKDTQYF. The chain has TRBV29-1 and TRBJ2-3, with 8 bases matching TRBD2. This CDR3 is built from 14 residues. J lost 5 bases, V lost 4 bases, and 8 bases had no gene match. The germline V gene has CDR1 SQVTM and CDR2 ANQGSEA.

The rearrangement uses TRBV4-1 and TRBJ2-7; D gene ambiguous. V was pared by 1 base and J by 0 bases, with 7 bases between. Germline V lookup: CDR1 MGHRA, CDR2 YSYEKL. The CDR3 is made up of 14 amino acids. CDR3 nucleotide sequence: TGCGCCAGCAGCCAAGTCCCACGCTCCTACGAGCAGTACTTC. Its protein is CASSQVPRSYEQYF.

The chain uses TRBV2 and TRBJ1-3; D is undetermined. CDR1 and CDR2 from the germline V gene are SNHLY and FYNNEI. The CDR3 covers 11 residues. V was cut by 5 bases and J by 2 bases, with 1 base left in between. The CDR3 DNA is TGTGCCAGCAGTCCTGGAAACACCATATATTTT. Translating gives CASSPGNTIYF.

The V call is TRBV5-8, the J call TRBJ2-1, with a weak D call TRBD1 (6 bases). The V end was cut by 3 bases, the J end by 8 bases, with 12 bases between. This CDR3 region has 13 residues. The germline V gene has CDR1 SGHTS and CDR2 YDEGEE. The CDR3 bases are TGTGCCAGCAGCTGGAGACAGGCAGATGAGCAGTTCTTC. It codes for CASSWRQADEQFF.

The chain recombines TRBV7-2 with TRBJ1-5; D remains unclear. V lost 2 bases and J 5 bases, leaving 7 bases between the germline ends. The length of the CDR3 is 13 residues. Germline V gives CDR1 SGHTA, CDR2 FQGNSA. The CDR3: CASSLRVDQPQHF. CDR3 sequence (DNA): TGTGCCAGCAGCTTAAGGGTGGATCAGCCCCAGCATTTT.

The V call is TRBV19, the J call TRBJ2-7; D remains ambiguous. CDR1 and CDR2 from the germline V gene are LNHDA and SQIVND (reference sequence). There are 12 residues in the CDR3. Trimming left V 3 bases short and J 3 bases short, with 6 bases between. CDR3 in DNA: TGTGCCAGTAGTATCAACGGCTACGAGCAGTACTTC. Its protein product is CASSINGYEQYF.

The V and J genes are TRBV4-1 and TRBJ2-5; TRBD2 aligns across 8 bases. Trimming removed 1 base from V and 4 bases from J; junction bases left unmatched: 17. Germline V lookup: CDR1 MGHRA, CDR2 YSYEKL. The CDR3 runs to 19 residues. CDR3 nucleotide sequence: TGCGCCAGCAGCCAAGTGCGGACTAGCTTCCTTGCCCCACGAGAGACCCAGTACTTC. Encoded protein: CASSQVRTSFLAPRETQYF.

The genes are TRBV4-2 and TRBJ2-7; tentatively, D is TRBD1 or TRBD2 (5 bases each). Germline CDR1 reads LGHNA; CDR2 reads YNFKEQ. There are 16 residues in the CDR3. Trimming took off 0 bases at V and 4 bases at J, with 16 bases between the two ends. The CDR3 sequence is CASSQDGGRLPYEQYF. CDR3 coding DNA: TGTGCCAGCAGCCAAGATGGGGGACGGCTCCCTTACGAGCAGTACTTC.

The CDR3 DNA reads TGCGCCAGCAGCCAAAAGCAGGGCCGTGTTGAAGCTTTCTTT. It is translated as CASSQKQGRVEAFF. The genes are TRBV4-3 and TRBJ1-1; D is perhaps TRBD1 (5 bases). CDR1 LGHNA and CDR2 YSLEER come from the germline V gene. The CDR3 is 14 amino acids. Trimming cost V 2 bases and J 7 bases, with 14 bases left between them.

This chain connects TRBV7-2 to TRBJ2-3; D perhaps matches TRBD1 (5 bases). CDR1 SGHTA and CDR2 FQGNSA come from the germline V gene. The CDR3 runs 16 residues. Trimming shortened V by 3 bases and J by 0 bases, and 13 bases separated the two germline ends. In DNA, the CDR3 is TGTGCCAGCAGCTTCAGGGTCGCTGCTAGCACAGATACGCAGTATTTT. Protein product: CASSFRVAASTDTQYF.

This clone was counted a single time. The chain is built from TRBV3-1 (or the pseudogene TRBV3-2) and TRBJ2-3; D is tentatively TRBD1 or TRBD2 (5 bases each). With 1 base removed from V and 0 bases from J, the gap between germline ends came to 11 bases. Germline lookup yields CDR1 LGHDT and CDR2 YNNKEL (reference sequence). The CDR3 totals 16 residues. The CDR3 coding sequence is TGTGCCAGCAGCCAAGGTCCCGGGGCTAGCACAGATACGCAGTATTTT. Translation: CASSQGPGASTDTQYF.

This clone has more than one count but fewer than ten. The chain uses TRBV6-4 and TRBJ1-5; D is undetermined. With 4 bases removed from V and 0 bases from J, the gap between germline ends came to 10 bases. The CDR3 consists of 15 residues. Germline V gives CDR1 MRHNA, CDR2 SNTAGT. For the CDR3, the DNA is TGTGCCAGCAGTGCCACCAGTGATAGCAATCAGCCCCAGCATTTT. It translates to CASSATSDSNQPQHF.

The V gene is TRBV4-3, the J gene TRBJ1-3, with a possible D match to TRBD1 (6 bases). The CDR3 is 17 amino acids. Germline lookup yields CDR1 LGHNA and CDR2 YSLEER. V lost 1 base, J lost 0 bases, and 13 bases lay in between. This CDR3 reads CASSQGTALSSGNTIYF. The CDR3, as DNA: TGCGCCAGCAGCCAAGGGACAGCCTTGAGCTCTGGAAACACCATATATTTT.

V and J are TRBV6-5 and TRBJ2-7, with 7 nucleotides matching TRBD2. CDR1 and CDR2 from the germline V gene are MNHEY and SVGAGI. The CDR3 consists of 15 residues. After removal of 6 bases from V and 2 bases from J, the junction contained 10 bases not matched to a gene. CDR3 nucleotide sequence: TGTGCCAGCAGAGACGGGACTAAGAGACCCTACGAGCAGTACTTC. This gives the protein CASRDGTKRPYEQYF.

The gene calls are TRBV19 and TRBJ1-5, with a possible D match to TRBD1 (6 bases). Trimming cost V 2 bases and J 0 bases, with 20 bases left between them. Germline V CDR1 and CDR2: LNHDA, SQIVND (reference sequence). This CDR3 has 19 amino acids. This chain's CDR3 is CASSIRATARGYSNQPQHF. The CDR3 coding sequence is TGTGCCAGTAGTATAAGGGCGACAGCCAGGGGATATAGCAATCAGCCCCAGCATTTT.

The CDR3 is CASSLVTGEETQYF. The CDR3 nucleotides read TGCGCCAGCAGCTTGGTGACAGGGGAAGAGACCCAGTACTTC. V usage is TRBV5-1 and J usage is TRBJ2-5; 8 bases fit TRBD1. Germline trimming cut 0 bases from V and 3 bases from J; bases unmatched to any gene: 1. Germline CDR1 SGHRS, CDR2 YFSETQ. The CDR3 has 14 amino acids.

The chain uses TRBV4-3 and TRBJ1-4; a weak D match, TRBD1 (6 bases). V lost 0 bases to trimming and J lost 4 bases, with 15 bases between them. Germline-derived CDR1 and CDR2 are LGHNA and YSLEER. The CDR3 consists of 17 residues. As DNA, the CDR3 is TGCGCCAGCAGCCAAGATCGGGCGGGGGGCGGTAATGAAAAACTGTTTTTT. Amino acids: CASSQDRAGGGNEKLFF.

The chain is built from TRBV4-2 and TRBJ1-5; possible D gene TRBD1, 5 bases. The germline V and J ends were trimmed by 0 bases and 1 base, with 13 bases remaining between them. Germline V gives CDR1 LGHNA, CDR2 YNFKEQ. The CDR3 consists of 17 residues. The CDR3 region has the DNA TGTGCCAGCAGCCAAGAGGCGACAGTATTGAGCAATCAGCCCCAGCATTTT. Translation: CASSQEATVLSNQPQHF.

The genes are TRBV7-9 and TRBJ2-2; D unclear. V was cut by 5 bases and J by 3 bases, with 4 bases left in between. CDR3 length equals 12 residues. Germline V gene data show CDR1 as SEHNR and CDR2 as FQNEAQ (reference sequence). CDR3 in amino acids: CASSGDTGELFF. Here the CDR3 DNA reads TGTGCCAGCAGCGGGGACACCGGGGAGCTGTTTTTT.

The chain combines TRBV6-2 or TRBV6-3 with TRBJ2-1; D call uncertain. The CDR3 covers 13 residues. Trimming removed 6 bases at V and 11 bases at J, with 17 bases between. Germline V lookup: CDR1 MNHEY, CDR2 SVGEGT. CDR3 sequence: CASSQHPLGQQFF. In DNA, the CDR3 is TGTGCCAGCAGCCAACATCCTTTAGGACAGCAGTTCTTC.

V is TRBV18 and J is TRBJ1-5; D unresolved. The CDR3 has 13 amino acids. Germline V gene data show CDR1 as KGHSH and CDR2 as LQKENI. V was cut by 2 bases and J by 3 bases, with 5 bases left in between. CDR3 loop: CASSPGFNQPQHF. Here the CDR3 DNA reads TGTGCCAGCTCACCAGGCTTCAATCAGCCCCAGCATTTT.

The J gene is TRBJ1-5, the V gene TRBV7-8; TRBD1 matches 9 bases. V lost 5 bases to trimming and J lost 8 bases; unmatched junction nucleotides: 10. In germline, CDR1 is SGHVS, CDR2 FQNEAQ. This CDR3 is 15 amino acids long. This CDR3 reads CASSPGQGVQKPQHF. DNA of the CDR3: TGTGCCAGCAGCCCGGGACAGGGAGTTCAAAAGCCCCAGCATTTT.

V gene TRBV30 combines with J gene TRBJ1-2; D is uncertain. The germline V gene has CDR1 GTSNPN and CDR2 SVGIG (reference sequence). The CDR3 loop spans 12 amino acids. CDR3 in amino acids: CAGPGTNYGYTF. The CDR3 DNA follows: TGTGCAGGGCCCGGGACTAACTATGGCTACACCTTC.

CDR3 in amino acids: CASSFWTGEAFF. In DNA, the CDR3 is TGTGCCAGCAGTTTCTGGACGGGAGAAGCTTTCTTT. The gene calls are TRBV5-8 and TRBJ1-1; D remains ambiguous. The germline V gene has CDR1 SGHTS and CDR2 YDEGEE. V lost 5 bases and J lost 8, with 13 bases in between. There are 12 residues in the CDR3.

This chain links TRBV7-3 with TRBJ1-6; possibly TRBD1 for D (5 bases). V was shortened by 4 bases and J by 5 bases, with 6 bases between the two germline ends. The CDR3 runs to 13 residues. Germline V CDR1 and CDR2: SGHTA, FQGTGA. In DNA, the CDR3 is TGTGCCAGCAGCTCCAGGGATAATTCACCCCTCCACTTT. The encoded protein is CASSSRDNSPLHF. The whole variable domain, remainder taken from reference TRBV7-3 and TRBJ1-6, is GAGVSQTPSNKVTEKGKYVELRCDPISGHTALYWYRQSLGQGPEFLIYFQGTGAADDSGLPNDRFFAVRPEGSVSTLKIQRTERGDSAVYLCASSSRDNSPLHFGNGTRLTVT.

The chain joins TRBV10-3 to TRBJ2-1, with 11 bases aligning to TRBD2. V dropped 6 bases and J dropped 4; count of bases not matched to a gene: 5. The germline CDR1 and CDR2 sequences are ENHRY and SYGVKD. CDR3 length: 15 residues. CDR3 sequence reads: CAIREGTSGYNEQFF. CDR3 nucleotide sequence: TGTGCCATCAGAGAAGGGACTAGCGGTTACAATGAGCAGTTCTTC.

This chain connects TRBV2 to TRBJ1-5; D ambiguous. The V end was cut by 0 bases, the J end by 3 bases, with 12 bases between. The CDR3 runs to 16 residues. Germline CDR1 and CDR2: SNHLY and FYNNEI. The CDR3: CASSEAVGFPNQPQHF. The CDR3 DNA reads TGTGCCAGCAGTGAAGCCGTAGGTTTCCCCAATCAGCCCCAGCATTTT.

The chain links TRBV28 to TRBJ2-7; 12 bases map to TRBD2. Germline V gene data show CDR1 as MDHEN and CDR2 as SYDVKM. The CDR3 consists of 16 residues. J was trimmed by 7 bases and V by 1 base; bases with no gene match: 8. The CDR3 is CASSLSRLAGDREQYF. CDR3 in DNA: TGTGCCAGCAGTTTATCCCGACTAGCGGGAGATAGGGAGCAGTACTTC.

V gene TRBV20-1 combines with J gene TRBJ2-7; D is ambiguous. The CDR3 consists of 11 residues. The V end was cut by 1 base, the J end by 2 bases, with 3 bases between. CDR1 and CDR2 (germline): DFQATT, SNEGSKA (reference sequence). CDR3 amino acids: CSARGAYEQYF. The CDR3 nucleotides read TGCAGTGCTAGAGGGGCCTACGAGCAGTACTTC.

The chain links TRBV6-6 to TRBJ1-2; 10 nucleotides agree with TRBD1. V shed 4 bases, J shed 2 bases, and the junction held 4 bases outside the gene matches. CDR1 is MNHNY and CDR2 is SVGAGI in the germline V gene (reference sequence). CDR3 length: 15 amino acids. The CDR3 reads CASSSPGQGNYGYTF. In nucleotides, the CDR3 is TGTGCCAGCAGTTCCCCGGGACAGGGGAACTATGGCTACACCTTC.